The present T cell receptor beta chain was sequenced within a study of blood T cell repertoires in COVID-19. Germline V gene data show CDR1 as SGDLS and CDR2 as YYNGEE. The CDR3 is made up of 15 amino acids. Trimming stripped 0 bases from V and 0 bases from J, with 6 bases between. Method: immunoSEQ multiplex PCR; TCRdb's copy keeps in-frame clones and lacks some. The sample holds under 250,000 clones, approximately 91% seen once. Sequencing used peripheral blood. The sequence came from a man in his sixties who had recovered from COVID-19. The gene calls are TRBV9 and TRBJ1-4; D unclear. The CDR3 bases are TGTGCCAGCAGCGTAGAGGCGGCAACTAATGAAAAACTGTTTTTT. Translating it yields CASSVEAATNEKLFF.